This T cell receptor beta chain stems from a study of blood T cells in healthy people across ages (dated by TCRdb to 2015 to 2017). Some background on the complete study: Template switching captured roughly one uniquely barcoded TCR beta cDNA molecule per two T cells in model experiments. The study measured age-related changes in TCR beta repertoire diversity using deep sequencing normalized with unique cDNA molecular identifiers. The study analyzed two additional independent replicas of 1 million unique cDNA reads from the same blood draw for two donors, one aged 18 to 29 and one aged 80 or older. Donors were grouped into four age groups: young (average roughly 17 years), middle-aged (39), aged (about 60) and long-lived (82).

The donors were 40 or so Caucasian individuals from Russia, aged roughly 6 to 100 years, who were systemically healthy. About 9.6 milliliters of peripheral blood were collected from each donor into EDTA-treated Vacutainer tubes. Ficoll-Paque density-gradient centrifugation was used to isolate PBMCs, with at least 6 million per sample. Trizol reagent was used to extract total RNA from PBMCs, with at least 5.5 micrograms per sample. The percentages of naive CD45RAhigh/CD27high T cells were determined by flow cytometry on a PBMC aliquot from every donor. The library relied on 5' RACE. Sequencer: Illumina HiSeq 2500. A second about 7 to 11 cycle PCR used a sample-barcoded 5' primer and a J-beta primer mix. A unique molecular identifier was introduced onto each TCR beta cDNA molecule by a template-switch 5' adaptor carrying 12 random nucleotides. Each sample yielded at least 3 million CDR3-containing paired-end reads. The Mint cDNA synthesis kit, primed by a TRBC-specific oligonucleotide, was used to synthesize first-strand cDNA from all RNA. Following uracil-DNA glycosylase treatment, all cDNA underwent a first 18-cycle PCR with the universal primers M1SS and BC2_uni_R. Processing in the source paper ran as follows. Normalization of each sample was performed by random selection of 1 million high-quality reads, each carrying a distinct molecular identifier. Instead of being binned into consensus sequences, reads that shared molecular identifiers were thrown out. MiTCR, set to a Q25 quality threshold and the strictest error-elimination algorithm, was used for CDR3 identification, clonotype clustering and error correction. A nonparametric unseen species model with Euler transformation was used to estimate a lower bound on total TCR beta diversity. Using fastp at Q25 and MiXCR, TCRdb reprocessed the public reads and kept productive beta chains. Each CDR3 protein appears once, grouped with its most common genes and DNA. The V and J calls follow TCRdb's processing rather than the paper's. The sample contains approximately 960,000 distinct CDR3 sequences, about 27% of them found a single time. The ten largest make up 10% of the sample.

The research as a whole found: Observed TCR beta diversity correlated strongly with the percentage of naive T cells measured by flow cytometry. The long-lived group showed more naive CD4+ T cells, fewer expanded clones and increased TCR diversity than the aged group, suggesting age selection. As age increased, observed TCR beta diversity per million T cells dropped in a roughly linear way, and a significant reduction was already evident by age 40. Conclusive comparison of naive and antigen-experienced compartments was prevented by the profiling of bulk unsorted PBMCs. Because donor CMV infection status was unknown, age-related changes in expanded clonotypes were potentially confounded. Estimates of total diversity based on one million sequenced T cells were considered lower bounds and underestimates.

According to the germline V gene, CDR1 reads KGHDR and CDR2 reads SFDVKD. Trimming takes 4 bases off V and 3 bases off J; junction bases not matched to a gene: 6. The CDR3 sequence holds 15 residues, the cysteine and phenylalanine included. The entry retains the CDR3 DNA only, 45 bases that are in frame from base 1. In its sample, this clonotype was seen a few times. What this receptor recognizes is not known. Qualities for individual bases were not recorded, and no much larger clone is one base off. These data were also filed under a second study, of T cells of mothers and their children. In that second paper, the authors write: Nine systemically healthy Caucasian individuals served as donors, namely three mothers together with their six children. cDNA synthesis consumed the entire amount of extracted RNA, loaded at around 1.4 ug RNA in each 15 ul reaction. Sample barcodes and 2-4 random nucleotides were added via the M1S primer in the second PCR. Each mother yielded over 8.5 million TCR beta CDR3 reads and each child 2.5 million to 3 million reads. TCR recombination output is similarly shaped by thymic selection in related and unrelated pairs, with a minor effect exerted by inherited differences. Normalized repertoire overlap in related mother-child pairs was always slightly higher than in unrelated mother-child pairs, but the difference was never significant. With a sensitivity of approximately 92 clones per million clonotypes, no persistent microchimeric T cell clones were detected. Deep NGS was used in the study to compare the TCR beta repertoires of mothers and children and to look for features that separate related mother-child pairs from unrelated individuals. Mothers averaged roughly 40 +/- 4 years of age and children averaged approximately 11 +/- 4 years. Libraries were sequenced on Illumina HiSeq 2000 with 100+100 nt paired-end reads after adapter ligation with NEBNext reagents. To avoid cross-contamination, the mother libraries and the child libraries were prepared a month apart and sequenced in separate runs. For each donor, somewhere between 500,000 and 2,000,000 distinct TCR beta clonotypes were identified. Naive TCR beta clonotypes were estimated from low-frequency clonotypes matched to each donor's FACS-determined naive share, without sorting.

The sequencing input was blood. The chain is encoded by TRBV24-1 joined to TRBJ1-2, with 8 bases in between that match TRBD1. The TCR comes from a woman in her thirties or forties in good health. The DNA sequence follows: TGTGCCACCAGTGACGGTCCGACAGGGGACTATGGCTACACCTTC. Translated, it reads CATSDGPTGDYGYTF.